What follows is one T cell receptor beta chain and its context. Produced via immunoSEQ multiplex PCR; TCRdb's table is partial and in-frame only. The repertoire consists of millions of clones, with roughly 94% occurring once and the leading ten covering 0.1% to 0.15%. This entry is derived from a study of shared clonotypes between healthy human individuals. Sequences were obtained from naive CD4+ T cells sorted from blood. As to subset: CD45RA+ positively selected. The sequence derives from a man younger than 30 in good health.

The CDR3 loop is CASNTGQLSPEAFF. The CDR3 bases are TGCGCCAGCAATACGGGACAGCTCTCCCCTGAAGCTTTCTTT. The V and J genes are TRBV10-1 and TRBJ1-1, with 7 nucleotides matching TRBD1. The germline V gene has CDR1 WNHNN and CDR2 SYGVQD (reference sequence). CDR3 length: 14 residues. J gave up 6 bases and V 7 bases, and 11 bases lay outside the gene matches.